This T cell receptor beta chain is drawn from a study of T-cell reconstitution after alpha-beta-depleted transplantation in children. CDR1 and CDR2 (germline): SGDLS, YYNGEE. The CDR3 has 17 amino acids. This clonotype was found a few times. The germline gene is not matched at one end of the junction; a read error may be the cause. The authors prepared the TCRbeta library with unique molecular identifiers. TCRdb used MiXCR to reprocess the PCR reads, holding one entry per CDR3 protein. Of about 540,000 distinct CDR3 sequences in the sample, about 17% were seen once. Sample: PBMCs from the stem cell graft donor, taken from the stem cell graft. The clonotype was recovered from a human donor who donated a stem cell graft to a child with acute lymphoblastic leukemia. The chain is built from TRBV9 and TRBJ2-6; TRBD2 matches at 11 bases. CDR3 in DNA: TGTGCCAGCAGTGGGACTAGCGGTTTCTCTGGGGCCAACGGCCTGACTTTC. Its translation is CASSGTSGFSGANGLTF. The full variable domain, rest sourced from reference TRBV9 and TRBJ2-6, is DSGVTQTPKHLITATGQRVTLRCSPRSGDLSVYWYQQSLDQGLQFLIQYYNGEERAKGNILERFSAQQFPDLHSELNLSSLELGDSALYFCASSGTSGFSGANGLTFGAGSRLTVL.